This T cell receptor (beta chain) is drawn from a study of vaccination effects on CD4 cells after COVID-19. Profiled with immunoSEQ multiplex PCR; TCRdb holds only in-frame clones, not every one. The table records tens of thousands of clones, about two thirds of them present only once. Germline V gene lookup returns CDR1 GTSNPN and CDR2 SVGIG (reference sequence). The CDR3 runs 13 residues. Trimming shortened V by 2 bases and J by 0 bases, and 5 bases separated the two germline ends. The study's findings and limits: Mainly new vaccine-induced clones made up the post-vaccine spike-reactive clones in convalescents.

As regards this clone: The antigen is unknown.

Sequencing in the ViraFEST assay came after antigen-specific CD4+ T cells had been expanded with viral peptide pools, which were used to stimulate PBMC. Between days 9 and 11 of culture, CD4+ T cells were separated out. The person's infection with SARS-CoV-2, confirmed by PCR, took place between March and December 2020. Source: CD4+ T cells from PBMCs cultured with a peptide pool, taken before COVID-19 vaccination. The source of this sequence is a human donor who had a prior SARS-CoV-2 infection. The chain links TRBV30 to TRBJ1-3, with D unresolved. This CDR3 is CAWSPISGNTIYF. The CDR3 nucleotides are TGTGCCTGGAGTCCAATCTCTGGAAACACCATATATTTT.